A single sample is the source of the 24 T cell receptor beta chains below, sequenced in a study of OX40 agonist ivuxolimab in advanced cancers. Assay: immunoSEQ multiplex PCR; the TCRdb copy retains only in-frame clones and omits some. The sample holds about 84,000 clones, approximately 95% seen once. The sample in question was CD4+ or CD8+ T cells sorted from blood, obtained in a trial of the OX40 agonist ivuxolimab. The receptor set was obtained from an adult with an advanced solid tumor such as melanoma, head and neck, liver or kidney cancer.

The chain combines TRBV27 with TRBJ2-5; 8 bases agree with TRBD1. Germline V gene sequence: CDR1 MNHEY, CDR2 SMNVEV (reference sequence). Unmatched junction bases numbered 0, after V lost 3 bases and J lost 3 bases. The CDR3 covers 13 residues. The chain's CDR3 is CASSLGQEETQYF. DNA for the CDR3: TGTGCCAGCAGTTTGGGACAGGAAGAGACCCAGTACTTC.

About this clone: A junction boundary mismatches the germline segment, possibly from a read error. The V and J genes are TRBV25-1 and TRBJ1-2; D gene ambiguous. CDR3 length: 10 residues. Per germline, CDR1 MGHDK and CDR2 SYGVNS. This chain's CDR3 is CASSESKVYF. The CDR3 DNA is TGTGCCAGCAGTGAATCTAAGGTATACTTC.

The chain has TRBV5-6 and TRBJ2-3; TRBD1 aligns across 9 bases. Germline loops: CDR1 SGHDT, CDR2 YYEEEE. The CDR3 totals 17 residues. V lost 8 bases and J lost 0; bases outside the gene matches: 13. In DNA, the CDR3 is TGTGCCAGTAAGCCGGGACAGGGCTTACCTAGCACAGATACGCAGTATTTT. This sequence encodes CASKPGQGLPSTDTQYF. Complete variable domain (other parts from reference TRBV5-6 and TRBJ2-3): DAGVTQSPTHLIKTRGQQVTLRCSPKSGHDTVSWYQQALGQGPQFIFQYYEEEERQRGNFPDRFSGHQFPNYSSELNVNALLLGDSALYLCASKPGQGLPSTDTQYFGPGTRLTVL.

The chain combines TRBV30 with TRBJ2-2; TRBD2 agrees at 8 bases. The CDR3 is made up of 15 amino acids. Trimming removed 1 base from V and 7 bases from J; junction bases left unmatched: 8. Germline CDR1 reads GTSNPN; CDR2 reads SVGIG (reference sequence). The CDR3 bases are TGTGCCTGGAGTGACCCGACTAGCGACATCGGGGAGCTGTTTTTT. This encodes CAWSDPTSDIGELFF.

This clone appeared a single time. The chain couples TRBV5-1 to TRBJ1-5, with TRBD1 matching over 7 bases. The CDR3 consists of 15 residues. Trimming removed 3 bases from V and 5 bases from J; junction bases left unmatched: 8. Germline V gives CDR1 SGHRS, CDR2 YFSETQ. CDR3: CASSSGDSRDQPQHF. CDR3 DNA sequence: TGCGCCAGCAGCTCCGGGGACAGCCGGGATCAGCCCCAGCATTTT.

J is TRBJ2-7 and V is TRBV7-9, with 7 bases aligning to TRBD2. Germline trimming cut 2 bases from V and 1 base from J; bases unmatched to any gene: 14. CDR1 and CDR2 (germline): SEHNR, FQNEAQ (reference sequence). This CDR3 is built from 18 residues. The CDR3 region has the DNA TGTGCCAGCAGCTTATTTACCGGGAGGAACCCTCTTTCCTACGAGCAGTACTTC. Translated, it gives CASSLFTGRNPLSYEQYF.

V is TRBV2 and J is TRBJ2-3; no clear D gene. The V end lost 7 bases, the J end lost 4 bases, and 15 bases lay between the germline ends. CDR1 and CDR2 (germline): SNHLY, FYNNEI. The length of the CDR3 is 14 residues. Written as DNA, the CDR3 is TGTGCCAGCACTTACTTAGCCACAGCAGATACGCAGTATTTT. This translates into CASTYLATADTQYF.

This clone was observed a handful of times. This rearrangement joins TRBV6-5 to TRBJ2-7; D tentatively reads TRBD1 or TRBD2 (5 bases each). Between the trimmed V and J ends, which lost 0 bases and 7 bases, there was a span of 16 bases. Germline V CDR1 and CDR2: MNHEY, SVGAGI. This CDR3 is 15 amino acids long. This chain's CDR3 is CASSYSKGPSGEQYF. The CDR3 region has the DNA TGTGCCAGCAGTTACTCGAAGGGACCTTCGGGGGAGCAGTACTTC.

On this clone: The germline gene is not matched at one end of the junction; a read error may be the cause. The chain carries TRBV7-9 and TRBJ2-5, with 7 bases fitting TRBD1. The V gene's germline CDR1 is SEHNR and CDR2 FQNEAQ (reference sequence). The CDR3 is 11 residues long. CDR3 nucleotide sequence: TGTGCCAGCTTGGGCGAGGACAGGCCGAACTTC. It codes for CASLGEDRPNF.

V and J are TRBV5-6 and TRBJ2-1, with unresolved D. Trimming pared 1 base from V and 4 bases from J, leaving 18 bases between. There are 17 residues in the CDR3. Germline V gene lookup returns CDR1 SGHDT and CDR2 YYEEEE. This chain's CDR3 is CASSLPIRPPPYNEQFF. The CDR3 DNA reads TGTGCCAGCAGCTTGCCCATACGGCCTCCCCCTTACAATGAGCAGTTCTTC.

The V and J genes are TRBV14 and TRBJ1-1; D call uncertain. This CDR3 contains 14 residues. V lost 5 bases and J 1 base, leaving 11 bases between the germline ends. Germline loops: CDR1 SGHDN, CDR2 FVKESK. The CDR3 region has the DNA TGTGCCAGCAGCAACCGTAGGGCGAACACTGAAGCTTTCTTT. It encodes CASSNRRANTEAFF.

The chain carries TRBV10-3 and TRBJ2-3, with D perhaps matching TRBD2 (5 bases). The CDR3 is 15 amino acids. Germline V gene data show CDR1 as ENHRY and CDR2 as SYGVKD. The V and J ends lost 3 bases and 5 bases respectively, with 15 bases between them. The CDR3 is CAISDFEGEVDTQYF. The CDR3, as DNA: TGTGCCATCAGTGATTTCGAGGGAGAAGTAGATACGCAGTATTTT.

The table lists this clone with a count of one. The rearrangement links TRBV9 to TRBJ2-1; 13 bases match TRBD2. Losses at the gene ends were 2 bases for V and 2 bases for J; bases not matched to a gene: 1. The CDR3 runs to 16 residues. Germline CDR1 reads SGDLS; CDR2 reads YYNGEE. DNA for the CDR3: TGTGCCAGCAGCGTCGGGACTAGCGGGGCCTACAATGAGCAGTTCTTC. Its translation: CASSVGTSGAYNEQFF.

This rearrangement joins TRBV6-4 to TRBJ1-1; 7 nucleotides line up with TRBD1. The ends lost 2 bases at V and 4 bases at J; junction bases unmatched: 10. Looked up from germline, CDR1 is MRHNA and CDR2 is SNTAGT. The CDR3 totals 16 residues. The CDR3 nucleotides are TGTGCCAGCAGTGACCCGCCGCCCCCAGGGGGCACTGAAGCTTTCTTT. Amino acid sequence: CASSDPPPPGGTEAFF.

The chain links TRBV9 to TRBJ2-7; D gene uncertain. CDR1 and CDR2 (germline): SGDLS, YYNGEE. The V end was cut by 0 bases, the J end by 1 base, with 8 bases between. This CDR3 is built from 14 residues. CDR3 amino acids: CASSVAAVSYEQYF. CDR3 DNA sequence: TGTGCCAGCAGCGTAGCGGCGGTTTCCTACGAGCAGTACTTC.

The gene calls are TRBV6-5 and TRBJ1-5; possible D gene TRBD1, 6 bases. The CDR3 loop spans 13 amino acids. V was trimmed by 5 bases and J by 5 bases, leaving 10 bases between them. The V gene's germline CDR1 is MNHEY and CDR2 SVGAGI. The CDR3 protein is CASSRTEYQPQHF. The CDR3 nucleotides read TGTGCCAGCAGTCGGACAGAGTATCAGCCCCAGCATTTT.

V usage is TRBV2 and J usage is TRBJ1-2; maybe TRBD1 (6 bases). CDR3 length equals 12 residues. Germline V gene sequence: CDR1 SNHLY, CDR2 FYNNEI. Trimming took off 4 bases at V and 3 bases at J, with 6 bases between the two ends. CDR3 DNA sequence: TGTGCCAGCAGTGCAGGGGACTATGGCTACACCTTC. It codes for CASSAGDYGYTF.

V is TRBV27 and J is TRBJ2-3; 8 bases are shared with TRBD2. The V and J ends lost 0 bases and 5 bases, in that order; junction bases with no gene match: 16. The germline V gene encodes CDR1 MNHEY and CDR2 SMNVEV (reference sequence). The CDR3 has 19 residues. As DNA, the CDR3 is TGTGCCAGCAGTTTATCCCCGTTTAGCGGGAAGTCTCTAGTAGATACGCAGTATTTT. This translates into CASSLSPFSGKSLVDTQYF.

V gene TRBV7-8 combines with J gene TRBJ2-5; no definite D call. Germline V gene data show CDR1 as SGHVS and CDR2 as FQNEAQ. Trimming pared 2 bases from V and 1 base from J, leaving 8 bases between. This CDR3 has 14 amino acids. The CDR3 bases are TGTGCCAGCAGCTTACCCAGGCTCCAAGAGACCCAGTACTTC. Translating it yields CASSLPRLQETQYF.

This sequence joins TRBV6-5 and TRBJ2-7; 10 bases map to TRBD1. CDR1 and CDR2 from the germline V gene are MNHEY and SVGAGI. The CDR3 loop spans 14 amino acids. J gave up 6 bases and V 0 bases, and 2 bases lay outside the gene matches. The CDR3 is CASSYSTGGVEQYF. As DNA, the CDR3 is TGTGCCAGCAGTTACTCGACAGGGGGCGTCGAGCAGTACTTC.

This rearrangement joins TRBV6-5 to TRBJ2-7; D is possibly TRBD1 (6 bases). V was shortened by 2 bases and J by 6 bases, with 14 bases between the two germline ends. This CDR3 comprises 14 residues. CDR1 and CDR2 from the germline V gene are MNHEY and SVGAGI. CDR3 nucleotide sequence: TGTGCCAGCAGTTACAAACAGGGCGCAGCCGAGCAGTACTTC. Protein sequence: CASSYKQGAAEQYF.

The CDR3: CASSQPQGSTNEKLFF. The DNA of the CDR3 is TGTGCCAGCAGCCAACCTCAGGGGTCAACTAATGAAAAACTGTTTTTT. The chain combines TRBV4-2 with TRBJ1-4, with a tentative D call TRBD1 (6 bases). With 2 bases removed from V and 0 bases from J, the gap between germline ends came to 10 bases. Per the germline V gene, CDR1 is LGHNA and CDR2 is YNFKEQ. The CDR3 runs to 16 residues.

The genes are TRBV6-5 and TRBJ2-2; a possible D gene is TRBD1 (5 bases). The CDR3 consists of 15 residues. CDR1 is MNHEY, CDR2 SVGAGI, per germline. Trimming left V 6 bases short and J 1 base short, with 12 bases between. CDR3 bases: TGTGCCAGCAGGACACAGGTTCTGAACACCGGGGAGCTGTTTTTT. Amino acids: CASRTQVLNTGELFF.

CDR3 sequence: CASSPWTDAPDEKLFF. The CDR3 nucleotides read TGTGCCAGTAGCCCTTGGACCGACGCCCCAGATGAAAAACTGTTTTTT. The rearrangement links TRBV19 to TRBJ1-4; no clear D. V lost 6 bases and J 6 bases, leaving 20 bases between the germline ends. Germline V gene data show CDR1 as LNHDA and CDR2 as SQIVND (reference sequence). This CDR3 is built from 16 residues.